Below are 20 T cell receptor beta chains sequenced from a single sample in a study of shared clonotypes between healthy human individuals. Repertoires were generated with immunoSEQ multiplex PCR, while TCRdb's copy carries only in-frame clones and drops some. The data contain about 380,000 clones, 96% of them singletons. The sample taken for sequencing was memory CD8+ T cells sorted from blood. Subset denoted: CD45RO+ cells pooled with CCR7-negative TemRA cells. These TCRs come from a man under 40 in good health.

The chain recombines TRBV5-6 with TRBJ2-5, with TRBD1 identical over 8 bases. Germline CDR1 is SGHDT and CDR2 is YYEEEE. The trim removed 0 bases at V and 3 bases at J, leaving 10 bases unmatched. There are 17 residues in the CDR3. In nucleotides, the CDR3 is TGTGCCAGCAGCTTGGTTCGACAGGGGCGGCTTGAAGAGACCCAGTACTTC. It yields the protein CASSLVRQGRLEETQYF.

This chain links TRBV5-1 with TRBJ1-5, with D tentatively TRBD1 (6 bases). Germline CDR1 SGHRS, CDR2 YFSETQ. The CDR3 is 15 residues long. The V gene lost 0 bases and the J gene lost 4 bases, with 11 bases spanning the gap. The CDR3 spells CASSLAGARNQPQHF. For the CDR3, the DNA is TGCGCCAGCAGCTTGGCGGGGGCGCGTAATCAGCCCCAGCATTTT. The whole variable domain, filled in from reference TRBV5-1 and TRBJ1-5, reads KAGVTQTPRYLIKTRGQQVTLSCSPISGHRSVSWYQQTPGQGLQFLFEYFSETQRNKGNFPGRFSGRQFSNSRSEMNVSTLELGDSALYLCASSLAGARNQPQHFGDGTRLSIL.

This chain joins TRBV5-1 and TRBJ1-4, with 9 bases aligning to TRBD1. In germline, CDR1 is SGHRS, CDR2 YFSETQ. This CDR3 is 15 amino acids long. The V gene end was trimmed by 5 bases and the J gene end by 5 bases; junction bases not matched to a gene: 7. The CDR3 is CASSLFGTGNEKLFF. DNA of the CDR3: TGCGCCAGCAGTCTCTTCGGGACAGGGAATGAAAAACTGTTTTTT.

The sample holds one count of this clone. V usage is TRBV10-3 and J usage is TRBJ1-1; the match to TRBD1 covers 7 bases. Unmatched junction bases numbered 6, after V lost 7 bases and J lost 1 base. The CDR3 runs to 14 residues. The germline gives CDR1 ENHRY, CDR2 SYGVKD. The CDR3 DNA sequence: TGTGCCATCACCACAGGGGCGGGGAACACTGAAGCTTTCTTT. Translating it yields CAITTGAGNTEAFF.

The gene calls are TRBV11-2 and TRBJ1-1; D ambiguous. Germline V gene data show CDR1 as SGHAT and CDR2 as FQNNGV. This CDR3 has 12 amino acids. CDR3 sequence: CASLAGNTEAFF. In DNA, the CDR3 is TGTGCAAGCCTGGCAGGGAACACTGAAGCTTTCTTT.

This chain links TRBV5-1 with TRBJ2-5; D possibly corresponds to TRBD1 (6 bases). The CDR3 loop spans 13 amino acids. V dropped 2 bases and J dropped 7 bases, with 12 bases sitting between them. Germline V gene data show CDR1 as SGHRS and CDR2 as YFSETQ. The DNA for the CDR3 is TGCGCCAGCAGCTTCGGACAGCTAGGGACCCAGTACTTC. Protein: CASSFGQLGTQYF.

V and J are TRBV28 and TRBJ2-3; a possible D gene is TRBD2 (6 bases). The CDR3 contains 15 residues. Germline assignment: CDR1 MDHEN and CDR2 SYDVKM. The V end was cut by 3 bases, the J end by 2 bases, with 12 bases between. The CDR3 DNA reads TGTGCCAGCAGTTTTAGCGGTGCGACCACAGATACGCAGTATTTT. This codes for CASSFSGATTDTQYF.

V usage is TRBV7-3 and J usage is TRBJ2-1, with D maybe TRBD1 (5 bases). The germline V gene has CDR1 SGHTA and CDR2 FQGTGA. Trimming took 5 bases from V and 5 from J, leaving 10 bases between them. The CDR3 totals 13 residues. CDR3 nucleotides: TGTGCCAGCAGCCCCCAGGGTGACAATGAGCAGTTCTTC. Translation: CASSPQGDNEQFF.

The V and J genes are TRBV19 and TRBJ2-5; D might be TRBD1 or TRBD2, each matching 5 bases. The CDR3 runs to 13 residues. The V and J ends lost 8 bases and 5 bases respectively, with 15 bases between them. The germline V gene has CDR1 LNHDA and CDR2 SQIVND (reference sequence). CDR3 in DNA: TGTGCCAGTGGACAAGGGTGGAGGGAGACCCAGTACTTC. Its protein is CASGQGWRETQYF.

The chain links TRBV20-1 to TRBJ2-7, with D uncertain. The V and J ends lost 5 bases and 6 bases respectively, with 8 bases between them. The CDR3 is made up of 10 amino acids. Germline V gene data show CDR1 as DFQATT and CDR2 as SNEGSKA (reference sequence). CDR3 amino acids: CSAARSEQYF. The CDR3 bases are TGCAGTGCTGCAAGAAGCGAGCAGTACTTC.

V usage is TRBV25-1 and J usage is TRBJ2-5; the D is unclear. The CDR3 loop spans 14 amino acids. Germline CDR1 and CDR2: MGHDK and SYGVNS. Trimming shortened V by 2 bases and J by 5 bases, and 12 bases separated the two germline ends. The CDR3 coding sequence is TGTGCCAGCAGTGAAGGCGGTGGTAGGGAGACCCAGTACTTC. Translated, it gives CASSEGGGRETQYF.

The rearrangement joins TRBV19 to TRBJ2-7; the D is unclear. The CDR3 covers 13 residues. Looked up from germline, CDR1 is LNHDA and CDR2 is SQIVND (reference sequence). The V and J ends lost 6 bases and 0 bases respectively, with 9 bases between them. CDR3 sequence (DNA): TGTGCCAGTAGCCAACCAGACTCCTACGAGCAGTACTTC. Translating gives CASSQPDSYEQYF. The whole variable domain, filled in from reference TRBV19 and TRBJ2-7, reads DGGITQSPKYLFRKEGQNVTLSCEQNLNHDAMYWYRQDPGQGLRLIYYSQIVNDFQKGDIAEGYSVSREKKESFPLTVTSAQKNPTAFYLCASSQPDSYEQYFGPGTRLTVT.

The chain couples TRBV10-2 to TRBJ2-7, with 7 nucleotides matching TRBD2. CDR3 size: 12 residues. Germline values: CDR1 WSHSY, CDR2 SAAADI. With V trimmed by 8 bases and J by 3 bases, 4 bases remained unmatched. CDR3 sequence reads: CASGGRGYEQYF. The CDR3, as DNA: TGCGCCAGCGGCGGGAGAGGCTACGAGCAGTACTTC.

The rearrangement joins TRBV25-1 to TRBJ2-7, with D tentatively TRBD1 or TRBD2 (6 bases each). This CDR3 spans 15 amino acids. From germline, CDR1 is MGHDK and CDR2 SYGVNS. V was pared by 1 base and J by 2 bases, with 12 bases between. The CDR3 protein is CASSEWYGGPYEQYF. The CDR3 DNA reads TGTGCCAGCAGTGAATGGTATGGGGGGCCCTACGAGCAGTACTTC.

This chain connects TRBV5-1 to TRBJ2-1; 9 positions agree with TRBD2. This CDR3 is 15 amino acids long. CDR1 and CDR2 (germline): SGHRS, YFSETQ. With V trimmed by 3 bases and J by 8 bases, 9 bases remained unmatched. For the CDR3, the DNA is TGCGCCAGCAGCTGGAGGGTAGCGGGAGTGGATGAGCAGTTCTTC. It yields the protein CASSWRVAGVDEQFF.

Concerning this clone: This sample includes further DNA sequences coding for the same CDR3. This chain connects TRBV30 to TRBJ2-2; D is uncertain. The V end lost 3 bases, the J end lost 2 bases, and 4 bases lay between the germline ends. The CDR3 sequence is 12 residues long. CDR1 is GTSNPN, CDR2 SVGIG, per germline (reference sequence). The CDR3 sequence is CAWRPNTGELFF. In DNA form, the CDR3 reads TGTGCCTGGAGACCTAACACCGGGGAGCTGTTTTTT.

The rearrangement uses TRBV14 and TRBJ1-1, with D perhaps TRBD1 (6 bases). The CDR3 runs 17 residues. Germline V gene lookup returns CDR1 SGHDN and CDR2 FVKESK. Trimming took off 0 bases at V and 0 bases at J, with 14 bases between the two ends. The CDR3 here is CASSQESPGTLNTEAFF. In DNA form, the CDR3 reads TGTGCCAGCAGCCAAGAATCCCCCGGGACATTGAACACTGAAGCTTTCTTT.

With regard to this clone: Other DNA variants within this sample encode the same CDR3. The chain links TRBV7-3 to TRBJ2-3, with 7 nucleotides matching TRBD1. Per germline, CDR1 SGHTA and CDR2 FQGTGA. V lost 2 bases to trimming and J lost 1 base; unmatched junction nucleotides: 0. This CDR3 spans 14 amino acids. As DNA, the CDR3 is TGTGCCAGCAGCTTAGGACAGGGCACAGATACGCAGTATTTT. Translation: CASSLGQGTDTQYF.

The chain has TRBV28 and TRBJ1-5; D gene uncertain. Germline assignment: CDR1 MDHEN and CDR2 SYDVKM. V lost 4 bases to trimming and J lost 6 bases, with 16 bases between them. The CDR3 is 15 residues long. The CDR3 DNA reads TGTGCCAGCAGTTCGTTGTTAGGGAGCGGTCAGCCCCAGCATTTT. Amino acids: CASSSLLGSGQPQHF. The full variable domain, in which reference TRBV28 and TRBJ1-5 provide the parts outside the CDR3, is DVKVTQSSRYLVKRTGEKVFLECVQDMDHENMFWYRQDPGLGLRLIYFSYDVKMKEKGDIPEGYSVSREKKERFSLILESASTNQTSMYLCASSSLLGSGQPQHFGDGTRLSIL.

J is TRBJ2-7 and V is TRBV5-1, with 13 bases aligning to TRBD2. Trimming at V came to 0 bases and at J to 3 bases, leaving 3 bases not matched to a gene. The CDR3 is 16 residues long. Germline CDR1 SGHRS, CDR2 YFSETQ. CDR3 bases: TGCGCCAGCAGCTTGGCCGGGACTAGCGGGAACTACGAGCAGTACTTC. This sequence encodes CASSLAGTSGNYEQYF. The full variable domain, with the rest looked up from reference TRBV5-1 and TRBJ2-7, is KAGVTQTPRYLIKTRGQQVTLSCSPISGHRSVSWYQQTPGQGLQFLFEYFSETQRNKGNFPGRFSGRQFSNSRSEMNVSTLELGDSALYLCASSLAGTSGNYEQYFGPGTRLTVT.